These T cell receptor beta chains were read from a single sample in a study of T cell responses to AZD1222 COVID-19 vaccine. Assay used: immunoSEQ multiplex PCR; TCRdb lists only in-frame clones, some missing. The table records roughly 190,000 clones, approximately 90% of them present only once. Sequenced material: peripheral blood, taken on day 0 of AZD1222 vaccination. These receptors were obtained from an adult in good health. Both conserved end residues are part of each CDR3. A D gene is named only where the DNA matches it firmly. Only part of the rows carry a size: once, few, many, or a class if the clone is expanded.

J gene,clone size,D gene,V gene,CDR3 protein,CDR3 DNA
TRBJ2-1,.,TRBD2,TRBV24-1,CATSDSGAGRSSYNEQFF,TGTGCCACCAGTGATAGCGGGGCTGGACGAAGCTCCTACAATGAGCAGTTCTTC
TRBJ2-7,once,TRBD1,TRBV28,CASSLAGGAYEQYF,TGTGCCAGCAGTTTAGCAGGGGGCGCCTACGAGCAGTACTTC
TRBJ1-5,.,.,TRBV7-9,CASSLGNQPQHF,TGTGCCAGCAGCTTAGGGAATCAGCCCCAGCATTTT
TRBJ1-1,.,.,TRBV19,CASSIGPSGAEAFF,TGTGCCAGTAGTATAGGCCCGTCAGGCGCTGAAGCTTTCTTT
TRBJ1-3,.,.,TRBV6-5,CASSLLRGNTIYF,TGTGCCAGCAGTCTTTTACGGGGAAACACCATATATTTT
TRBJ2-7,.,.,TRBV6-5,CASSYSRGFEQYF,TGTGCCAGCAGTTACTCGCGGGGATTCGAGCAGTACTTC
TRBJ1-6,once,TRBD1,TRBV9,CASSATGRGRDSPLHF,TGTGCCAGCAGCGCCACAGGGAGGGGGCGCGATTCACCCCTCCACTTT
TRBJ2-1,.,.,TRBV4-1,CASSSGPSSYNEQFF,TGCGCCAGCAGCAGCGGGCCGAGCTCCTACAATGAGCAGTTCTTC
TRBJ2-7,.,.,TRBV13,CASSLGPGPYEQYF,TGTGCCAGCAGCCTGGGACCGGGCCCATACGAGCAGTACTTC
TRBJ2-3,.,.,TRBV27,CASSLSVREADTQYF,TGTGCCAGCAGTTTATCTGTCAGGGAGGCAGATACGCAGTATTTT
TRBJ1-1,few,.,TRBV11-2,CASSLWGADLGAFF,TGTGCCAGCAGCTTATGGGGGGCCGACCTTGGAGCTTTCTTT
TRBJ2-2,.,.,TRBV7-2,CASSFYQLGWNTGELFF,TGTGCCAGCAGCTTTTATCAGCTGGGATGGAACACCGGGGAGCTGTTTTTT
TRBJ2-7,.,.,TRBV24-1,CATSDLRPEGHYEQYF,TGTGCCACCAGTGATTTGCGACCGGAGGGCCACTACGAGCAGTACTTC
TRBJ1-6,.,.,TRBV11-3,CASSLEKHNSPLHF,TGTGCCAGCAGCTTAGAAAAGCATAATTCACCCCTCCACTTT
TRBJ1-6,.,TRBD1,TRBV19,CASSIDRAYNSPLHF,TGTGCCAGTAGTATCGACAGGGCCTATAATTCACCCCTCCACTTT
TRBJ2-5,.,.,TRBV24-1,CATSDSREETQYF,TGTGCCACCAGTGATTCCAGGGAAGAGACCCAGTACTTC
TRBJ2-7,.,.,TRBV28,CASSTPWGSYEQYF,TGTGCCAGCAGTACTCCTTGGGGGTCCTACGAGCAGTACTTC
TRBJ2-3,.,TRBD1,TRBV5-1,CASSLQARGTDTQYF,TGCGCCAGCAGCTTGCAGGCCAGGGGGACAGATACGCAGTATTTT
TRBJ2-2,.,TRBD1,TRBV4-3,CASSTGVGELFF,TGCGCCAGCAGTACAGGGGTCGGGGAGCTGTTTTTT
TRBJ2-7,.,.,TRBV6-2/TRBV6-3,CASSYLPPSGAYEQYF,TGTGCCAGCAGTTATCTTCCCCCTTCGGGGGCCTACGAGCAGTACTTC
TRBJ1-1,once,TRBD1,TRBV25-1,CASRGDRGNTEAFF,TGTGCCAGCAGAGGGGACAGGGGGAACACTGAAGCTTTCTTT
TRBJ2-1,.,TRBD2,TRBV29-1,CSVEDNNSGGYNEQFF,TGCAGCGTTGAAGACAATAATAGCGGGGGGTACAATGAGCAGTTCTTC
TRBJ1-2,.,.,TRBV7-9,CASTLWVGYGYTF,TGTGCCAGCACCTTATGGGTTGGGTATGGCTACACCTTC
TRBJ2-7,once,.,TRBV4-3,CASSQGQAGYEQYF,TGCGCCAGCAGCCAAGGTCAAGCGGGTTACGAGCAGTACTTC
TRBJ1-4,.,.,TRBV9,CASSVAPDNTELFF,TGTGCCAGCAGCGTAGCGCCGGATAATACGGAACTGTTTTTT
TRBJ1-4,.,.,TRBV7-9,CASSSRDEKLFF,TGTGCCAGCAGCTCACGGGACGAAAAACTGTTTTTT
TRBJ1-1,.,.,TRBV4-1,CASSQDPNSILEAFF,TGCGCCAGCAGCCAAGATCCGAACAGCATCTTGGAAGCTTTCTTT
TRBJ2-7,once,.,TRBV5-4,CASSYLGRSYEQYF,TGTGCCAGCAGCTACTTGGGACGGTCTTACGAGCAGTACTTC
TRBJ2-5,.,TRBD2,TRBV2,CASSDAILAGVGETQYF,TGTGCCAGCAGTGACGCGATACTAGCGGGAGTTGGCGAGACCCAGTACTTC
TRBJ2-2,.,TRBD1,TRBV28,CASSGDRDHTGELFF,TGTGCCAGCAGCGGGGACAGGGACCACACCGGGGAGCTGTTTTTT
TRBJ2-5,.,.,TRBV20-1,CSASVGGQETQYF,TGCAGTGCTAGTGTGGGGGGACAAGAGACCCAGTACTTC
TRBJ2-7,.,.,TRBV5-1,CASSLVVPRALGEQYF,TGCGCCAGCAGCTTGGTAGTGCCCCGAGCCCTGGGAGAGCAGTACTTC
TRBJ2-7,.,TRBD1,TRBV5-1,CASSLDRGAYEQYF,TGCGCCAGCAGCTTGGACAGGGGGGCCTACGAGCAGTACTTC
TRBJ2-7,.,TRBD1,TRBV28,CASNESGTGRTYEQYF,TGTGCCAGCAACGAATCTGGGACAGGGAGGACCTACGAGCAGTACTTC
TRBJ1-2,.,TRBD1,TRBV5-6,CASSQTQGTANYGYTF,TGTGCCAGCAGCCAAACACAGGGGACCGCTAACTATGGCTACACCTTC